The 20 T cell receptor beta chains presented below share a single source sample, sequenced in a study of cytomegalovirus exposure and HLA in healthy donors. PCR involved 60 Vbeta and 13 Jbeta primers. Only in-frame clones appear in the TCRdb table, and some are missing; sequencing was by immunoSEQ multiplex PCR. The listing records about 72,000 clones. The sample was PBMCs. The receptors derive from a man aged 45-65 years in good health and CMV-seropositive.

This chain joins TRBV15 and TRBJ1-1; D perhaps matches TRBD1 (5 bases). Trimming removed 5 bases from V and 5 bases from J, with 15 bases in between. Germline-derived CDR1 and CDR2 are LNHNV and YYDKDF (reference sequence). CDR3 size: 14 residues. The CDR3 spells CATSRQSQGTEAFF. The CDR3, as DNA: TGTGCCACCAGCCGACAGAGTCAAGGAACTGAAGCTTTCTTT. The variable domain in full, with the rest retrieved from reference TRBV15 and TRBJ1-1, is DAMVIQNPRYQVTQFGKPVTLSCSQTLNHNVMYWYQQKSSQAPKLLFHYYDKDFNNEADTPDNFQSRRPNTSFCFLDIRSPGLGDTAMYLCATSRQSQGTEAFFGQGTRLTVV.

V gene TRBV5-6 combines with J gene TRBJ1-2; D is undetermined. CDR1 and CDR2 from the germline V gene are SGHDT and YYEEEE. Between the trimmed V and J ends, which lost 3 bases and 0 bases, there was a span of 18 bases. The length of the CDR3 is 17 residues. CDR3 in amino acids: CASSSPQVRSTNYGYTF. CDR3 in DNA: TGTGCCAGCAGCTCCCCGCAGGTTCGCAGTACTAACTATGGCTACACCTTC.

The chain is built from TRBV7-2 and TRBJ1-1; TRBD1 is a possible D gene (5 bases). The germline CDR1 and CDR2 sequences are SGHTA and FQGNSA. CDR3 length equals 15 residues. With 1 base removed from V and 0 bases from J, the gap between germline ends came to 9 bases. The CDR3 sequence: CASSLEWGLNTEAFF. CDR3 sequence (DNA): TGTGCCAGCAGCTTAGAATGGGGCCTGAACACTGAAGCTTTCTTT.

V usage is TRBV6-1 and J usage is TRBJ1-2, with a weak D call TRBD1 (6 bases). The ends were cut back, 2 bases at V and 4 bases at J, with 11 bases in the middle. Looked up from germline, CDR1 is MNHNS and CDR2 is SASEGT. The CDR3 runs to 14 residues. As DNA, the CDR3 is TGTGCCAGCAGTGAATTTGGACAGTTCTATGGCTACACCTTC. Its translation is CASSEFGQFYGYTF.

This chain links TRBV4-1 with TRBJ1-2; D is unclear. The germline gives CDR1 MGHRA, CDR2 YSYEKL. Trimming removed 1 base from V and 4 bases from J, with 13 bases in between. This CDR3 spans 15 amino acids. CDR3: CASSQAEAPSYGYTF. DNA of the CDR3: TGCGCCAGCAGCCAAGCGGAGGCCCCCAGCTATGGCTACACCTTC.

This chain uses TRBV4-1 with TRBJ2-7, with 8 nucleotides matching TRBD2. The CDR3 is 18 residues long. Germline CDR1 MGHRA, CDR2 YSYEKL. The junction had 14 bases not matched to a gene; V was cut back by 4 bases and J by 0 bases. The CDR3 loop reads CASSPSRASGLSSYEQYF. CDR3 DNA sequence: TGCGCCAGCAGCCCTAGCAGGGCTAGCGGGTTAAGCTCCTACGAGCAGTACTTC.

V is TRBV2 and J is TRBJ1-2; maybe TRBD1 (6 bases). Trimming cost V 0 bases and J 8 bases, with 10 bases left between them. Per germline, CDR1 SNHLY and CDR2 FYNNEI. The CDR3 is 13 residues long. CDR3 nucleotide sequence: TGTGCCAGCAGTGAAGCGCAAGGGGGAGGCTACACCTTC. It translates to CASSEAQGGGYTF.

The gene calls are TRBV10-3 and TRBJ1-2; possibly TRBD1 for D (6 bases). CDR1 is ENHRY, CDR2 SYGVKD, per germline. The CDR3 totals 15 residues. V lost 0 bases to trimming and J lost 0 bases, with 8 bases between them. DNA of the CDR3: TGTGCCATCAGTGAGTCGGACAGAGCTAACTATGGCTACACCTTC. It encodes CAISESDRANYGYTF.

The V gene is TRBV5-1, the J gene TRBJ1-1; 7 bases match TRBD1. The length of the CDR3 is 14 residues. Trimming took 7 bases from V and 6 from J; bases not matched to a gene: 12. Germline V gene lookup returns CDR1 SGHRS and CDR2 YFSETQ. CDR3 in DNA: TGCGCCAGCCGACTCACAGGGGATAGGCCTGAAGCTTTCTTT. Protein sequence: CASRLTGDRPEAFF.

The chain carries TRBV6-6 and TRBJ1-2; D is ambiguous. V was shortened by 0 bases and J by 2 bases, with 10 bases between the two germline ends. The germline CDR1 and CDR2 sequences are MNHNY and SVGAGI (reference sequence). CDR3 length: 15 residues. The CDR3 bases are TGTGCCAGCAGTTACTCTGGGAGGAGCAACTATGGCTACACCTTC. This sequence encodes CASSYSGRSNYGYTF.

The chain recombines TRBV27 with TRBJ1-6; 7 nucleotides match TRBD1. CDR1 MNHEY and CDR2 SMNVEV come from the germline V gene (reference sequence). The length of the CDR3 is 13 residues. V lost 7 bases and J lost 9; bases outside the gene matches: 6. CDR3 residues: CASTPGGPSPLHF. In DNA, the CDR3 is TGTGCCAGCACCCCAGGGGGGCCTTCACCCCTCCACTTT.

The chain links TRBV5-1 to TRBJ1-2; D uncertain. Trimming took off 2 bases at V and 4 bases at J, with 9 bases between the two ends. Germline CDR1 SGHRS, CDR2 YFSETQ. The CDR3 runs 13 residues. CDR3 loop: CASSLPGFYGYTF. In DNA form, the CDR3 reads TGCGCCAGCAGCTTACCGGGATTCTATGGCTACACCTTC.

CDR3 sequence (DNA): TGTGCCTGGAGTGCCCCCACTAGGAATGAGCAGTTCTTC. This encodes CAWSAPTRNEQFF. The chain couples TRBV30 to TRBJ2-1; the D gene is possibly TRBD2 (5 bases). With 1 base removed from V and 7 bases from J, the gap between germline ends came to 11 bases. CDR3 length: 13 residues. Per the germline V gene, CDR1 is GTSNPN and CDR2 is SVGIG (reference sequence). The full variable domain, in which reference TRBV30 and TRBJ2-1 provide the parts outside the CDR3, is SQTIHQWPATLVQPVGSPLSLECTVEGTSNPNLYWYRQAAGRGLQLLFYSVGIGQISSEVPQNLSASRPQDRQFILSSKKLLLSDSGFYLCAWSAPTRNEQFFGPGTRLTVL.

The V gene is TRBV28, the J gene TRBJ2-7, with D perhaps TRBD1 (5 bases). This CDR3 has 14 amino acids. V gave up 6 bases and J gave up 2 bases, with 14 bases separating them. Per the germline V gene, CDR1 is MDHEN and CDR2 is SYDVKM. CDR3 sequence reads: CASSQTGFTYEQYF. In nucleotides, the CDR3 is TGTGCCAGCAGCCAAACAGGATTCACCTACGAGCAGTACTTC.

The chain recombines TRBV7-9 with TRBJ2-7; the match to TRBD1 covers 8 bases. Germline CDR1 SEHNR, CDR2 FQNEAQ (reference sequence). The CDR3 spans 15 residues. J gave up 2 bases and V 5 bases, and 8 bases lay outside the gene matches. The CDR3 sequence is CASSPGTGLPYEQYV. As DNA, the CDR3 is TGTGCCAGCAGCCCAGGGACAGGTCTTCCCTACGAGCAGTACGTC.

This chain links TRBV9 with TRBJ1-1; 8 bases are shared with TRBD1. This CDR3 region has 15 residues. The V segment lost 4 bases and the J segment 1 base; nucleotides outside the gene matches: 6. Germline V gene sequence: CDR1 SGDLS, CDR2 YYNGEE. CDR3 nucleotides: TGTGCCAGCAGCACCTCAGACAGGGGGAACACTGAAGCTTTCTTT. Translating gives CASSTSDRGNTEAFF.

The chain has TRBV7-6 and TRBJ2-4; 8 positions match TRBD1. CDR1 and CDR2 from the germline V gene are SGHVS and FNYEAQ. V lost 5 bases, J lost 8 bases, and 8 bases stayed unmatched. The CDR3 is 14 residues long. The CDR3 loop reads CASSLTGGRDIQYF. As DNA, the CDR3 is TGTGCCAGCAGCCTTACAGGGGGTAGGGACATTCAGTACTTC. The full variable domain, completed using reference TRBV7-6 and TRBJ2-4, is GAGVSQSPRYKVTKRGQDVALRCDPISGHVSLYWYRQALGQGPEFLTYFNYEAQQDKSGLPNDRFSAERPEGSISTLTIQRTEQRDSAMYRCASSLTGGRDIQYFGAGTRLSVL.

This chain uses TRBV14 with TRBJ1-1; D gene ambiguous. This CDR3 comprises 14 residues. Trimming cost V 0 bases and J 7 bases, with 12 bases left between them. Germline loops: CDR1 SGHDN, CDR2 FVKESK. CDR3 protein: CASSQDRLVGEAFF. For the CDR3, the DNA is TGTGCCAGCAGCCAAGATCGACTGGTAGGTGAAGCTTTCTTT.

The chain couples TRBV6-6 to TRBJ2-3; D is uncertain. Trimming removed 2 bases from V and 1 base from J, with 7 bases in between. The CDR3 covers 14 residues. Germline CDR1 and CDR2: MNHNY and SVGAGI (reference sequence). DNA for the CDR3: TGTGCCAGCAGTTACGCCCAGGGCACAGATACGCAGTATTTT. Its protein is CASSYAQGTDTQYF.

The J gene is TRBJ2-7, the V gene TRBV28, with 13 bases identical to TRBD2. The CDR3 has 14 residues. The V and J ends lost 2 bases and 13 bases, in that order; junction bases with no gene match: 8. Germline V gene lookup returns CDR1 MDHEN and CDR2 SYDVKM. CDR3 nucleotide sequence: TGTGCCAGCAGTTTACATTCGGGACTAGCGGGAAGATACTTC. Translating it yields CASSLHSGLAGRYF.